Presented here are 8 T cell receptor beta chains from one specimen sequenced in a study of memory CD8 T cells in hepatitis C reinfection. The time point here: pre-reinfection, 55 to 20 weeks before reinfection detection. Sorted cells were sequenced directly ex vivo without any in vitro expansion. Sequenced by immunoSEQ multiplex PCR; TCRdb stores in-frame clones only, minus some. The profile shows 50,000 or so clones, around nine tenths of them singletons. Specimen: naive CD8+ T cells sorted from blood. The receptor source for this set is a man aged 18 to 29 with hepatitis C virus infection.

This chain links TRBV19 with TRBJ1-2; 10 bases agree with TRBD1. The V segment lost 4 bases and the J segment 8 bases; nucleotides outside the gene matches: 4. This CDR3 has 13 amino acids. Germline CDR1 reads LNHDA; CDR2 reads SQIVND (reference sequence). The DNA of the CDR3 is TGTGCCAGTAGTACAGGGACAGGGGAAGGCTACACCTTC. The encoded protein is CASSTGTGEGYTF.

The chain combines TRBV11-2 with TRBJ1-2; no firm D call. Germline CDR1 reads SGHAT; CDR2 reads FQNNGV. This CDR3 comprises 14 residues. The V end was cut by 8 bases, the J end by 4 bases, with 17 bases between. CDR3 DNA: TGTGCCAGCGTAGCCCCGGGAGACGGCTATGGCTACACCTTC. Encoded protein: CASVAPGDGYGYTF.

The chain combines TRBV5-1 with TRBJ2-3, with unresolved D. Germline CDR1 is SGHRS and CDR2 is YFSETQ. The ends were cut back, 0 bases at V and 1 base at J, with 9 bases in the middle. The CDR3 totals 15 residues. CDR3 sequence: CASSLGGSRTDTQYF. DNA for the CDR3: TGCGCCAGCAGCTTGGGAGGCAGCCGCACAGATACGCAGTATTTT. Full variable domain (outside the CDR3, taken from reference TRBV5-1 and TRBJ2-3): KAGVTQTPRYLIKTRGQQVTLSCSPISGHRSVSWYQQTPGQGLQFLFEYFSETQRNKGNFPGRFSGRQFSNSRSEMNVSTLELGDSALYLCASSLGGSRTDTQYFGPGTRLTVL.

The gene calls are TRBV25-1 and TRBJ2-1; the D gene is possibly TRBD1 (5 bases). Germline assignment: CDR1 MGHDK and CDR2 SYGVNS. V was pared by 2 bases and J by 5 bases, with 10 bases between. The CDR3 has 14 residues. The CDR3: CASSEIIGDNEQFF. In DNA form, the CDR3 reads TGTGCCAGCAGTGAAATTATAGGGGACAATGAGCAGTTCTTC.

The V call is TRBV28, the J call TRBJ1-4, with 8 bases identical to TRBD1. CDR3 size: 15 residues. V lost 5 bases and J lost 6; bases outside the gene matches: 8. In germline, CDR1 is MDHEN, CDR2 SYDVKM. CDR3 in amino acids: CASSARQGTHEKLFF. DNA for the CDR3: TGTGCCAGCAGTGCAAGACAGGGGACGCATGAAAAACTGTTTTTT.

V gene TRBV19 combines with J gene TRBJ1-2, with no clear D. Trimming took 6 bases from V and 4 from J, leaving 15 bases between them. Germline V gene sequence: CDR1 LNHDA, CDR2 SQIVND (reference sequence). The CDR3 contains 14 residues. The DNA for the CDR3 is TGTGCCAGTAGCCCTGGACTCGGAGGCTATGGCTACACCTTC. Translation gives CASSPGLGGYGYTF.

The rearrangement joins TRBV21-1 to TRBJ2-5; TRBD1, the D gene given by the table, was not confirmed from the DNA. TRBV21-1 is given as a pseudogene. The CDR3 runs 13 residues. CDR3 nucleotides: TGTGCCAGCAGCACTCAGGGATGGGAGACCCAGTACTTC. It is translated as CASSTQGWETQYF.

CDR3 region: CASSSGSNTGELFF. CDR3 in DNA: TGTGCCAGCAGTTCAGGGTCGAACACCGGGGAGCTGTTTTTT. V gene TRBV6-1 combines with J gene TRBJ2-2; D might be TRBD1 (5 bases). Germline V gene data show CDR1 as MNHNS and CDR2 as SASEGT. The CDR3 is 14 residues long. V gave up 5 bases and J gave up 0 bases, with 7 bases separating them.